Following are 30 T cell receptor beta chains from one sample sequenced in a study of beta chain features in type 1 diabetes. The authors reverse transcribed all of the isolated RNA, so sequencing captured expressed TCRB transcripts. TCRdb's table, derived via immunoSEQ multiplex PCR, lists solely in-frame clones and lacks some. Of approximately 140,000 clones detected, over 8% appear once; the ten largest clones hold about 0.6%. Sequenced sample: central memory CD4+ T cells from blood. These receptors originate from a woman in her thirties or forties in good health.

The V gene is TRBV15, the J gene TRBJ1-1; weak D call: TRBD1 (5 bases). V was trimmed by 0 bases and J by 1 base, leaving 12 bases between them. In germline, CDR1 is LNHNV, CDR2 YYDKDF (reference sequence). The length of the CDR3 is 16 residues. The CDR3 sequence: CATSRDLSQGNTEAFF. The DNA for the CDR3 is TGTGCCACCAGCAGAGATCTCAGCCAGGGGAACACTGAAGCTTTCTTT.

This clone was seen more than once but under ten times. This chain joins TRBV5-1 and TRBJ2-7; 7 bases line up with TRBD2. Germline assignment: CDR1 SGHRS and CDR2 YFSETQ. The V segment lost 2 bases and the J segment 1 base; nucleotides outside the gene matches: 3. The CDR3 is 14 residues long. CDR3 sequence reads: CASSFTGGSYEQYF. The CDR3 region has the DNA TGCGCCAGCAGCTTTACCGGGGGGTCCTACGAGCAGTACTTC.

The chain has TRBV6-1 and TRBJ1-1; 9 nucleotides match TRBD1. This CDR3 is 12 amino acids long. Germline CDR1 and CDR2: MNHNS and SASEGT. The V gene end was trimmed by 8 bases and the J gene end by 4 bases; junction bases not matched to a gene: 2. For the CDR3, the DNA is TGTGCCAGCGGACAGGGGCCCACTGAAGCTTTCTTT. Its protein product is CASGQGPTEAFF.

This clone was observed a few times. V usage is TRBV18 and J usage is TRBJ1-1; D remains ambiguous. The V end was cut by 6 bases, the J end by 0 bases, with 20 bases between. This CDR3 is built from 17 residues. Germline values: CDR1 KGHSH, CDR2 LQKENI. CDR3 amino acids: CASSRSVVGGMNTEAFF. CDR3 nucleotides: TGTGCCAGCTCGCGAAGTGTAGTCGGAGGGATGAACACTGAAGCTTTCTTT.

This clone was counted a few times. V usage is TRBV7-2 and J usage is TRBJ1-5; 8 bases are shared with TRBD1. The J segment lost 5 bases and the V segment lost 2 bases, leaving 8 bases of the junction unmatched. Germline CDR1 is SGHTA and CDR2 is FQGNSA. This CDR3 has 16 amino acids. The CDR3: CASSLSRGQGDQPQHF. The CDR3 DNA reads TGTGCCAGCAGCTTAAGTCGCGGACAGGGTGATCAGCCCCAGCATTTT.

The sample holds a few counts of this clone. This chain joins TRBV5-1 and TRBJ2-5, with 7 bases identical to TRBD1. Trimming at V came to 3 bases and at J to 4 bases, leaving 21 bases not matched to a gene. The germline V gene has CDR1 SGHRS and CDR2 YFSETQ. This CDR3 is 19 amino acids long. CDR3 sequence: CASSSLQSTPTGLRETQYF. CDR3 bases: TGCGCCAGCAGCTCGTTGCAATCCACCCCGACAGGGTTGAGAGAGACCCAGTACTTC.

This chain connects TRBV19 to TRBJ2-5, with 7 bases fitting TRBD2. Germline lookup yields CDR1 LNHDA and CDR2 SQIVND (reference sequence). After removal of 6 bases from V and 1 base from J, the junction contained 2 bases not matched to a gene. The CDR3 spans 13 residues. CDR3 in amino acids: CASRTSSQETQYF. The CDR3 nucleotides are TGTGCCAGTAGGACTAGCAGCCAAGAGACCCAGTACTTC.

V is TRBV10-3 and J is TRBJ1-3; D not resolved. The length of the CDR3 is 14 residues. Germline V gene sequence: CDR1 ENHRY, CDR2 SYGVKD. Trimming left V 7 bases short and J 0 bases short, with 10 bases between. The CDR3 DNA is TGTGCCATCAAAGAAACAGACTCTGGAAACACCATATATTTT. Protein sequence: CAIKETDSGNTIYF.

This clone was counted only a few times. The V gene is TRBV7-2, the J gene TRBJ2-3; D perhaps matches TRBD1 (6 bases). The germline V gene has CDR1 SGHTA and CDR2 FQGNSA. V lost 4 bases and J 0 bases, leaving 17 bases between the germline ends. The CDR3 contains 17 residues. The CDR3 loop is CASSSTGRASSTDTQYF. CDR3 DNA sequence: TGTGCCAGCAGCTCCACAGGGCGGGCGTCAAGCACAGATACGCAGTATTTT.

The rearrangement joins TRBV5-1 to TRBJ1-5; 9 bases align to TRBD1. The germline gives CDR1 SGHRS, CDR2 YFSETQ. This CDR3 spans 15 amino acids. With V trimmed by 5 bases and J by 3 bases, 6 bases remained unmatched. CDR3 region: CASREGTGNNQPQHF. For the CDR3, the DNA is TGCGCCAGCAGGGAGGGGACAGGGAACAATCAGCCCCAGCATTTT. Combining the CDR3 with reference TRBV5-1 and TRBJ1-5 gives the whole variable domain KAGVTQTPRYLIKTRGQQVTLSCSPISGHRSVSWYQQTPGQGLQFLFEYFSETQRNKGNFPGRFSGRQFSNSRSEMNVSTLELGDSALYLCASREGTGNNQPQHFGDGTRLSIL.

The chain combines TRBV19 with TRBJ2-1, with TRBD1 identical over 9 bases. The germline gives CDR1 LNHDA, CDR2 SQIVND (reference sequence). The CDR3 extends over 15 amino acids. J lost 4 bases, V lost 6 bases, and 7 bases had no gene match. The CDR3 DNA sequence: TGTGCCAGTAGCCTCGACAGGGGGGGGTACAATGAGCAGTTCTTC. This sequence encodes CASSLDRGGYNEQFF.

The V and J genes are TRBV6-1 and TRBJ2-7; tentatively, D is TRBD1 (5 bases). Per germline, CDR1 MNHNS and CDR2 SASEGT. The CDR3 covers 13 residues. Trimming left V 2 bases short and J 2 bases short, with 7 bases between. The CDR3 loop is CASSEQGTYEQYF. The CDR3 coding sequence is TGTGCCAGCAGTGAACAGGGAACCTACGAGCAGTACTTC.

This clone occurred a few times. V is TRBV6-4 and J is TRBJ2-1; 8 nucleotides agree with TRBD2. V shed 1 base, J shed 9 bases, and the junction held 8 bases outside the gene matches. The germline V gene has CDR1 MRHNA and CDR2 SNTAGT. The CDR3 consists of 15 residues. CDR3 loop: CASSDLDGGVGEQFF. The DNA of the CDR3 is TGTGCCAGCAGTGACTTAGACGGGGGGGTCGGTGAGCAGTTCTTC.

This clone occurred a few times. The chain has TRBV28 and TRBJ1-2; 7 bases map to TRBD1. The CDR3 runs to 13 residues. Germline assignment: CDR1 MDHEN and CDR2 SYDVKM. Unmatched junction bases numbered 12, after V lost 5 bases and J lost 12 bases. The DNA of the CDR3 is TGTGCCAGCAGTCCAGACAGGGAACTGTGGCACACCTTC. It translates to CASSPDRELWHTF.

This clone was observed a few times. The chain uses TRBV5-4 and TRBJ2-1, with 9 positions matching TRBD2. This CDR3 is built from 16 residues. Germline loops: CDR1 SGHNT, CDR2 YYREEE (reference sequence). V dropped 2 bases and J dropped 6; count of bases not matched to a gene: 9. The CDR3 loop reads CASSLSAGGPSNEQFF. The DNA of the CDR3 is TGTGCCAGCAGCTTATCCGCGGGGGGGCCATCCAATGAGCAGTTCTTC. The full variable domain, completed using reference TRBV5-4 and TRBJ2-1, is ETGVTQSPTHLIKTRGQQVTLRCSSQSGHNTVSWYQQALGQGPQFIFQYYREEENGRGNFPPRFSGLQFPNYSSELNVNALELDDSALYLCASSLSAGGPSNEQFFGPGTRLTVL.

This clone came up a few times. Other DNA sequences within the sample encode an identical CDR3. The chain carries TRBV6-6 and TRBJ1-6, with 8 bases identical to TRBD1. Germline lookup yields CDR1 MNHNY and CDR2 SVGAGI (reference sequence). The CDR3 consists of 13 residues. Unmatched junction bases numbered 1, after V lost 6 bases and J lost 6 bases. The CDR3 DNA is TGTGCCAGCAGCGACAGGGGTAATTCACCCCTCCACTTT. Amino acid sequence: CASSDRGNSPLHF.

The CDR3 spells CASSTRSGGSYNEQFF. The CDR3 nucleotides read TGTGCCAGCAGCACCAGATCGGGGGGAAGCTACAATGAGCAGTTCTTC. The chain employs TRBV7-2 and TRBJ2-1, with 7 bases lining up with TRBD2. The V gene's germline CDR1 is SGHTA and CDR2 FQGNSA. The V gene end was trimmed by 5 bases and the J gene end by 3 bases; junction bases not matched to a gene: 10. CDR3 length: 16 amino acids. The full variable domain, in which reference TRBV7-2 and TRBJ2-1 provide the parts outside the CDR3, is GAGVSQSPSNKVTEKGKDVELRCDPISGHTALYWYRQSLGQGLEFLIYFQGNSAPDKSGLPSDRFSAERTGGSVSTLTIQRTQQEDSAVYLCASSTRSGGSYNEQFFGPGTRLTVL.

Only a few counts were recorded for this clone. The chain employs TRBV29-1 and TRBJ1-2, with 7 bases fitting TRBD1. Germline lookup yields CDR1 SQVTM and CDR2 ANQGSEA. The V segment lost 0 bases and the J segment 8 bases; nucleotides outside the gene matches: 9. The CDR3 spans 14 residues. CDR3 DNA: TGCAGCGTTGAAGACAGGGGGGCAGGGTACGGCTACACCTTC. Translation: CSVEDRGAGYGYTF. The complete variable domain, with remaining parts taken from reference TRBV29-1 and TRBJ1-2, reads SAVISQKPSRDICQRGTSLTIQCQVDSQVTMMFWYRQQPGQSLTLIATANQGSEATYESGFVIDKFPISRPNLTFSTLTVSNMSPEDSSIYLCSVEDRGAGYGYTFGSGTRLTVV.

The chain carries TRBV11-2 and TRBJ2-7, with TRBD1 matching 8 bases. This CDR3 comprises 15 residues. V shed 0 bases, J shed 2 bases, and the junction held 3 bases outside the gene matches. Per the germline V gene, CDR1 is SGHAT and CDR2 is FQNNGV. CDR3 nucleotide sequence: TGTGCCAGCAGCTTAGATAGACAGGGGACCTACGAGCAGTACTTC. Translation: CASSLDRQGTYEQYF.

J is TRBJ1-1 and V is TRBV12-5; D gene ambiguous. V lost 0 bases, J lost 2 bases, and 7 bases lay in between. CDR1 and CDR2 (germline): LGHNT, FRNRAP. The CDR3 is made up of 14 amino acids. CDR3 bases: TGTGCTAGTGGTTTGGTACCGGGTAACACTGAAGCTTTCTTT. Translating gives CASGLVPGNTEAFF.

V and J are TRBV18 and TRBJ1-5; 7 bases fit TRBD1. CDR1 is KGHSH, CDR2 LQKENI, per germline. The CDR3 loop spans 16 amino acids. Trimming removed 6 bases from V and 5 bases from J; junction bases left unmatched: 13. Here the CDR3 reads CASSPGPGGVDQPQHF. The CDR3 bases are TGTGCCAGCTCCCCCGGGCCAGGGGGAGTCGATCAGCCCCAGCATTTT.

The rearrangement joins TRBV10-3 to TRBJ2-5; 9 bases line up with TRBD2. Germline trimming cut 4 bases from V and 2 bases from J; bases unmatched to any gene: 8. CDR3 size: 16 residues. Germline CDR1 and CDR2: ENHRY and SYGVKD. CDR3 in amino acids: CAISGSKRGEQETQYF. In DNA, the CDR3 is TGTGCCATCAGTGGGTCTAAGCGGGGGGAGCAAGAGACCCAGTACTTC.

This clone was counted a few times. V gene TRBV27 combines with J gene TRBJ2-7; 10 bases are shared with TRBD1. Per germline, CDR1 MNHEY and CDR2 SMNVEV (reference sequence). The V gene end was trimmed by 6 bases and the J gene end by 6 bases; junction bases not matched to a gene: 5. The CDR3 extends over 13 amino acids. The CDR3 reads CASRTTGGGEQYF. In nucleotides, the CDR3 is TGTGCCAGCAGGACGACAGGGGGCGGCGAGCAGTACTTC.

This clone was observed a few times. This rearrangement joins TRBV7-2 to TRBJ2-5, with TRBD2 matching 9 bases. Germline loops: CDR1 SGHTA, CDR2 FQGNSA. Trimming took 5 bases from V and 5 from J; bases not matched to a gene: 18. The CDR3 is made up of 18 amino acids. This chain's CDR3 is CASSSLQGIAGDYETQYF. The CDR3 DNA reads TGTGCCAGCAGCAGCCTTCAGGGGATAGCGGGGGACTATGAGACCCAGTACTTC. The entire variable domain, with the rest obtained from reference TRBV7-2 and TRBJ2-5, is as follows: GAGVSQSPSNKVTEKGKDVELRCDPISGHTALYWYRQSLGQGLEFLIYFQGNSAPDKSGLPSDRFSAERTGGSVSTLTIQRTQQEDSAVYLCASSSLQGIAGDYETQYFGPGTRLLVL.

This clone has more than one count but fewer than ten. The genes are TRBV6-5 and TRBJ1-1; no firm D call. The CDR3 runs to 14 residues. The germline V gene has CDR1 MNHEY and CDR2 SVGAGI. The V and J ends lost 8 bases and 0 bases respectively, with 13 bases between them. CDR3 residues: CASLQSGMNTEAFF. The CDR3 nucleotides are TGTGCCAGCTTACAATCCGGGATGAACACTGAAGCTTTCTTT.

This clone was seen more than once but under ten times. V and J are TRBV9 and TRBJ2-3; 10 nucleotides agree with TRBD2. V gave up 4 bases and J gave up 1 base; unmatched junction bases: 6. CDR3 length equals 16 residues. Per germline, CDR1 SGDLS and CDR2 YYNGEE. The CDR3 DNA sequence: TGTGCCAGCAGCACCACCGGACTAGCGGGCACAGATACGCAGTATTTT. This translates into CASSTTGLAGTDTQYF. Complete variable domain (other parts from reference TRBV9 and TRBJ2-3): DSGVTQTPKHLITATGQRVTLRCSPRSGDLSVYWYQQSLDQGLQFLIQYYNGEERAKGNILERFSAQQFPDLHSELNLSSLELGDSALYFCASSTTGLAGTDTQYFGPGTRLTVL.

This clone has at least ten counts. CDR3 in amino acids: CASSRGQGKDTQYF. DNA for the CDR3: TGTGCCAGCTCACGTGGACAGGGGAAAGATACGCAGTATTTT. The chain uses TRBV18 and TRBJ2-3; 9 bases map to TRBD1. Germline CDR1 reads KGHSH; CDR2 reads LQKENI. The CDR3 extends over 14 amino acids. Losses at the gene ends were 4 bases for V and 5 bases for J; bases not matched to a gene: 4.

This clone was seen only a few times. The chain has TRBV25-1 and TRBJ1-2; possibly TRBD1 for D (5 bases). The V gene lost 6 bases and the J gene lost 7 bases, with 21 bases spanning the gap. Germline CDR1 and CDR2: MGHDK and SYGVNS. This CDR3 contains 15 residues. CDR3 residues: CASSHLRGGVSGYTF. CDR3 DNA: TGTGCCAGCAGCCATCTCCGGGGAGGGGTGAGTGGCTACACCTTC.

This clone was seen only a few times. The V call is TRBV18, the J call TRBJ1-5; D remains unclear. V was trimmed by 4 bases and J by 1 base, leaving 8 bases between them. This CDR3 is 14 amino acids long. Germline V gene data show CDR1 as KGHSH and CDR2 as LQKENI. The DNA for the CDR3 is TGTGCCAGCTCACTCGGGATGAGCAATCAGCCCCAGCATTTT. Protein product: CASSLGMSNQPQHF.

The sample holds many counts of this clone. This sequence joins TRBV5-6 and TRBJ2-4; D may be TRBD2 (5 bases). V dropped 3 bases and J dropped 7 bases, with 5 bases sitting between them. CDR3 length: 11 residues. The germline V gene has CDR1 SGHDT and CDR2 YYEEEE. CDR3 sequence: CASSWENIQYF. The CDR3 bases are TGTGCCAGCAGCTGGGAGAACATTCAGTACTTC.